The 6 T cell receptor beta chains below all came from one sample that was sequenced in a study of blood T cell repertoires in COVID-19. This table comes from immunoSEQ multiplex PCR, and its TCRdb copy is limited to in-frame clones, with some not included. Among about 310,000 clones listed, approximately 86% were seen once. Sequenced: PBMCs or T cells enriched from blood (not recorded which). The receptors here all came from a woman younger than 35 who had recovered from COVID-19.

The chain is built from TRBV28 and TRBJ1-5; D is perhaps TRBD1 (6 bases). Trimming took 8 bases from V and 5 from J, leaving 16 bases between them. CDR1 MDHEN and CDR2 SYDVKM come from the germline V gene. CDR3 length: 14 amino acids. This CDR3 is CASRTSDSHQPQHF. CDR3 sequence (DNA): TGTGCCAGCCGCACATCGGACAGTCATCAGCCCCAGCATTTT.

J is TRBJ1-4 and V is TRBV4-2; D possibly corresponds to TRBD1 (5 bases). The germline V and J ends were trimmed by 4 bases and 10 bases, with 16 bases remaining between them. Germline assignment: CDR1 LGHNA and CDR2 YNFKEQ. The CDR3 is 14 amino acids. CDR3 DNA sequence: TGTGCCAGCAGCCTGACAGAGGATAGCGGAAAACTGTTTTTT. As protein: CASSLTEDSGKLFF.

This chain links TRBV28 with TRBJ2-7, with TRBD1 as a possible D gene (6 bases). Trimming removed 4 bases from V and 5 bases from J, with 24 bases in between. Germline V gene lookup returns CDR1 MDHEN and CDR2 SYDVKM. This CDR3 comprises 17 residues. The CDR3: CASSSPTPQQGMNEQYF. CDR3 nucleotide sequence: TGTGCCAGCAGTTCCCCCACCCCCCAGCAGGGGATGAACGAGCAGTACTTC.

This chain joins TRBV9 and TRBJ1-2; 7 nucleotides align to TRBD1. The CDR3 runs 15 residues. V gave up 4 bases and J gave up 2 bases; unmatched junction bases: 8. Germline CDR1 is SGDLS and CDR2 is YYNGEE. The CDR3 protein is CASSPQTGINYGYTF. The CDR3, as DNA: TGTGCCAGCAGCCCCCAGACAGGGATAAACTATGGCTACACCTTC. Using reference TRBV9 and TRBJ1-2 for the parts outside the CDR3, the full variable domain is DSGVTQTPKHLITATGQRVTLRCSPRSGDLSVYWYQQSLDQGLQFLIQYYNGEERAKGNILERFSAQQFPDLHSELNLSSLELGDSALYFCASSPQTGINYGYTFGSGTRLTVV.

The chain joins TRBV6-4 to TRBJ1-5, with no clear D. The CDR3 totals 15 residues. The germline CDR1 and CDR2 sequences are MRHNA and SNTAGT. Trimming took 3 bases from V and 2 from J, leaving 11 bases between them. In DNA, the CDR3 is TGTGCCAGCAGTGAGACCCGGGTAGGCAATCAGCCCCAGCATTTT. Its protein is CASSETRVGNQPQHF.

This CDR3 reads CASSPRDRYQPQHF. The CDR3 DNA is TGTGCCAGCAGTCCACGCGACAGATATCAGCCCCAGCATTTT. The chain is built from TRBV6-2 or TRBV6-3 and TRBJ1-5; D perhaps matches TRBD1 (5 bases). CDR1 and CDR2 from the germline V gene are MNHEY and SVGEGT. This CDR3 region has 14 residues. V shed 5 bases and J shed 5 bases, with 13 bases lying between them.